The clone carrying this T cell receptor beta chain has more than one count but fewer than ten. Its target is unknown. This record comes from a study of beta chain features in type 1 diabetes. Study-wide background: Regarding age, gender and cell yields, patients proved similar to healthy donors.

The CDR3 runs to 16 residues. The V end was cut by 7 bases, the J end by 4 bases, with 23 bases between. Germline lookup yields CDR1 MRHNA and CDR2 SNTAGT. Study-level findings and limits: More deletions and fewer insertions at VDJ junctions were found in patients with type 1 diabetes. PCR might favor shorter templates, equally in patients and controls. Comparison showed that naive, central memory and Treg TCRB repertoires appeared more similar among patients than among healthy donors.

Expressed TCRB transcripts got sequenced, as all isolated RNA was reverse transcribed. Clones were sequenced by immunoSEQ multiplex PCR, and TCRdb holds only the in-frame ones, with some missing. The sample has hundreds of thousands of clones; roughly 15% are singletons. The chain recombines TRBV6-4 with TRBJ2-7; no reliable D call. The TCR was taken from a woman in her late teens or twenties in good health. The sample taken for sequencing was naive CD4+ T cells from blood. CDR3 region: CASIQYRSPTLYEQYF. CDR3 in DNA: TGTGCCAGCATTCAGTATAGGAGCCCGACACTATACGAGCAGTACTTC.